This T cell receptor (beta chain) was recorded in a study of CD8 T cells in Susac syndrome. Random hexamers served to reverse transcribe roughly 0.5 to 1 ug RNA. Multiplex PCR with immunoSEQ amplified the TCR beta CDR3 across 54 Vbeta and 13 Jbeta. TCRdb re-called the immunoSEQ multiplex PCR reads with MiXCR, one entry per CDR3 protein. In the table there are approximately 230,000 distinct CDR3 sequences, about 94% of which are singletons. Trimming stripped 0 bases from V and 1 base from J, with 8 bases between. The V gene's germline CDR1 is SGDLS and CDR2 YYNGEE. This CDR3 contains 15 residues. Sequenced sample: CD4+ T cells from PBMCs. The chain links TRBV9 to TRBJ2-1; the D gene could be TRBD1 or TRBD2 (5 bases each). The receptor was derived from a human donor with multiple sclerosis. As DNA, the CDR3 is TGTGCCAGCAGCGTAGGATGGGGGTCCTACAATGAGCAGTTCTTC. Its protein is CASSVGWGSYNEQFF.